The entry below gives a single TCR beta chain sequence along with its context. Its antigen is as yet unknown. The data are from a study of T cell repertoires in cytomegalovirus infection. Looking at the study overall: Public TCR beta signatures indicated both CMV infection and matching HLA type. General observations from the study: There were HLA-C-restricted CMV-specific TCR beta clonotypes dominating the ex vivo response.

TCRdb re-called the reads through MiXCR, storing one row per CDR3 protein. The table has hundreds of thousands of distinct CDR3 sequences, around 6.6% seen once. The receptor was derived from a human donor in good health (CMV status not recorded). Some clones in this sample may be carry-over from other donors' samples. Source material: PBMCs.

The CDR3 sequence: CATSRDAATDTQYF. CDR3 DNA sequence: TGTGCCACCAGCAGAGACGCAGCCACAGATACGCAGTATTTT. The V gene is TRBV15, the J gene TRBJ2-3; no reliable D call. Germline CDR1 LNHNV, CDR2 YYDKDF (reference sequence). V was clipped by 0 bases and J by 2 bases, with 6 bases between them. This CDR3 is built from 14 residues.